Presented here are 8 T cell receptor beta chains from one specimen sequenced in a study of PD-L1 blockade in urothelial cancer. As to time point: pretreatment peripheral blood. Assay: immunoSEQ multiplex PCR; the TCRdb copy retains only in-frame clones and omits some. The sample comprises 50,000 to 70,000 clones, roughly four fifths of which are singletons, and 1.5% to 2% rests with the top ten. The sample consisted of PBMCs, taken around atezolizumab (anti-PD-L1) treatment. The source is a man in his 70s with urothelial cancer.

The gene calls are TRBV9 and TRBJ2-7, with 7 bases aligning to TRBD1. V lost 4 bases and J lost 4; bases outside the gene matches: 11. The CDR3 length is 15 residues. CDR1 is SGDLS and CDR2 is YYNGEE in the germline V gene. The CDR3 region has the DNA TGTGCCAGCAGCCCGACTCTGGGACAGACTTACGAGCAGTACTTC. Translating gives CASSPTLGQTYEQYF.

This clone has just a few counts. V and J are TRBV10-3 and TRBJ1-1; tentatively, D is TRBD1 (5 bases). CDR3 length equals 14 residues. CDR1 and CDR2 (germline): ENHRY, SYGVKD. Between the trimmed V and J ends, which lost 6 bases and 1 base, there was a span of 12 bases. CDR3 amino acids: CAISRSTENTEAFF. CDR3 DNA sequence: TGTGCCATCAGCCGATCGACAGAGAACACTGAAGCTTTCTTT.

This clone has more than one count but fewer than ten. V gene TRBV19 combines with J gene TRBJ2-1; D gene ambiguous. Germline V lookup: CDR1 LNHDA, CDR2 SQIVND (reference sequence). Trimming cost V 5 bases and J 0 bases, with 11 bases left between them. CDR3 size: 15 residues. CDR3 sequence reads: CASSQSPGSYNEQFF. CDR3 sequence (DNA): TGTGCCAGTAGTCAGAGTCCAGGCTCCTACAATGAGCAGTTCTTC.

The chain joins TRBV18 to TRBJ2-2, with 14 positions matching TRBD2. The trim removed 3 bases at V and 4 bases at J, leaving 4 bases unmatched. Germline CDR1 KGHSH, CDR2 LQKENI. The CDR3 extends over 17 amino acids. The CDR3 coding sequence is TGTGCCAGCTCACCGGGACTAGCGGGAGTACCCACCGGGGAGCTGTTTTTT. Residues: CASSPGLAGVPTGELFF.

This clone was observed once. This sequence joins TRBV5-1 and TRBJ2-1; 12 bases fit TRBD1. The J segment lost 4 bases and the V segment lost 3 bases, leaving 5 bases of the junction unmatched. Germline V gene data show CDR1 as SGHRS and CDR2 as YFSETQ. This CDR3 is 16 amino acids long. CDR3 in DNA: TGCGCCAGCAGCTCAGGGACAGGGGGCCCTTACAATGAGCAGTTCTTC. It yields the protein CASSSGTGGPYNEQFF.

The J gene is TRBJ1-2, the V gene TRBV5-1; D is undetermined. The length of the CDR3 is 15 residues. Germline CDR1 SGHRS, CDR2 YFSETQ. V dropped 0 bases and J dropped 0 bases, with 9 bases sitting between them. The CDR3 loop is CASSLDSLSNYGYTF. The CDR3 DNA sequence: TGCGCCAGCAGCTTGGACAGCCTTTCTAACTATGGCTACACCTTC.

The chain employs TRBV5-6 and TRBJ2-7, with 13 positions matching TRBD2. Germline V gene sequence: CDR1 SGHDT, CDR2 YYEEEE. The J segment lost 6 bases and the V segment lost 0 bases, leaving 6 bases of the junction unmatched. CDR3 length: 16 residues. The CDR3 nucleotides read TGTGCCAGCAGCTTGGCGGGGGGACTAGCGGGACGCGAGCAGTACTTC. Its translation: CASSLAGGLAGREQYF.

The chain joins TRBV5-1 to TRBJ2-5; no clear D gene. Germline CDR1 and CDR2: SGHRS and YFSETQ. V was trimmed by 1 base and J by 1 base, leaving 5 bases between them. This CDR3 is built from 13 residues. The CDR3 DNA reads as TGCGCCAGCAGCTTGTCCATCCAAGAGACCCAGTACTTC. Protein sequence: CASSLSIQETQYF.